This TCR beta chain was captured by sequencing in a study of response to subunit inactivated influenza vaccine. One entry per CDR3 protein results from TCRdb running MiXCR on the RT-PCR reads. Found here are hundreds of thousands of distinct CDR3 sequences, 12% of them singletons; the top ten hold about 7.8%. This clonotype was found a few times. Its antigen is unknown. Losses at the gene ends were 0 bases for V and 6 bases for J; bases not matched to a gene: 7. There are 15 residues in the CDR3. Looked up from germline, CDR1 is SGHRS and CDR2 is YFSETQ. Whole-study findings and limits: The authors offered the suggestion that each seasonal influenza vaccination recruits few new T cells.

The chain carries TRBV5-1 and TRBJ2-3; TRBD2 matches at 7 bases. This material consisted of non-naive T cells sorted from PBMCs, taken less than 15 days before vaccination. This TCR came from a man aged 50-59 years who received an inactivated influenza vaccine. The CDR3 loop reads CASSLDPTSMDTQYF. The CDR3 coding sequence is TGCGCCAGCAGCTTGGACCCGACTAGCATGGATACGCAGTATTTT. Drawing the rest from reference TRBV5-1 and TRBJ2-3, the complete variable domain is KAGVTQTPRYLIKTRGQQVTLSCSPISGHRSVSWYQQTPGQGLQFLFEYFSETQRNKGNFPGRFSGRQFSNSRSEMNVSTLELGDSALYLCASSLDPTSMDTQYFGPGTRLTVL.